The rows below give T cell receptor beta chains drawn from one sample of a study of T and B cells in COVID-19 patients. TCRdb recomputed calls from the multiplex PCR reads with MiXCR, one row per CDR3 protein. Among approximately 9,100 distinct CDR3 sequences listed, roughly 31% were seen once. The sample taken for sequencing was blood. The receptors were sampled from a human donor who had recovered from COVID-19. The CDR3 runs from the conserved cysteine through the conserved F or W. D genes are given only for firm matches. Some rows have no size entry. The others give once, few or many, or a class for an expanded clone.

size	V	J	D	CDR3	DNA
medium-sized	TRBV5-4	TRBJ2-3	TRBD1	CASSPLDRDTDTQYF	TGTGCCAGCAGCCCCCTAGACAGGGACACAGATACGCAGTATTTT
medium-sized	TRBV18	TRBJ2-3	TRBD2	CASSPRAASGGALDTQYF	TGTGCCAGCTCACCCCGGGCGGCGAGCGGGGGGGCCCTAGATACGCAGTATTTT
few	TRBV5-6	TRBJ1-1	-	CASSSSGTLNTEAFF	TGTGCCAGCAGCTCATCAGGGACTTTGAACACTGAAGCTTTCTTT
medium-sized	TRBV12-3/TRBV12-4	TRBJ2-1	TRBD1	CASSPIRGGLNNEQFF	TGTGCCAGCAGCCCCATCCGAGGGGGCCTGAACAATGAGCAGTTCTTC
few	TRBV11-2	TRBJ2-6	-	CASSLDVGAGANVLTF	TGTGCCAGCAGCTTAGATGTAGGGGCTGGGGCCAACGTCCTGACTTTC
medium-sized	TRBV10-3	TRBJ2-3	-	CAISDGGTADTQYF	TGTGCCATCAGTGACGGGGGAACGGCAGATACGCAGTATTTT
-	TRBV2	TRBJ2-3	TRBD1	CASSEDRDSTDTQYF	TGTGCCAGCAGTGAGGACAGGGACTCCACAGATACGCAGTATTTT
medium-sized	TRBV6-5	TRBJ1-2	-	CASRSTLRGRYGYTF	TGTGCCAGCAGGTCTACCCTAAGAGGTCGATATGGCTACACCTTC
-	TRBV21-1	TRBJ2-7	-	CASSYEQYF	TGTGCCAGCAGCTACGAGCAGTACTTC
few	TRBV30	TRBJ1-2	-	CAWSGSALYGGYTF	TGTGCCTGGAGTGGCAGTGCCTTATATGGTGGCTACACCTTC
few	TRBV4-2	TRBJ2-3	TRBD2	CASSQGAGEIDTQYF	TGTGCCAGCAGCCAAGGGGCGGGGGAGATAGATACGCAGTATTTT
-	TRBV10-2	TRBJ2-1	-	CASSERGGANEQFF	TGCGCCAGCAGTGAGCGGGGTGGGGCCAATGAGCAGTTCTTC
-	TRBV5-1	TRBJ2-5	-	CASSLGAGVGQETQYF	TGCGCCAGCAGCTTGGGTGCAGGGGTGGGTCAAGAGACCCAGTACTTC
-	TRBV20-1	TRBJ1-2	-	CSARDRVGYTF	TGCAGTGCTAGAGACAGGGTTGGCTACACCTTC
medium-sized	TRBV29-1	TRBJ2-7	TRBD1	CSVERGQGASEQYF	TGCAGCGTTGAAAGGGGACAGGGGGCGTCCGAGCAGTACTTC
medium-sized	TRBV19	TRBJ2-1	-	CASSIFPRGGNEQFF	TGTGCCAGTAGTATCTTCCCGAGGGGTGGCAATGAGCAGTTCTTC
-	TRBV7-9	TRBJ2-5	-	CASIFLPDKETQYF	TGTGCCAGCATCTTTCTACCGGACAAAGAGACCCAGTACTTC
-	TRBV5-6	TRBJ2-3	TRBD2	CASSFMGLAGPTDTQYF	TGTGCCAGCAGCTTTATGGGACTAGCGGGCCCCACAGATACGCAGTATTTT
-	TRBV6-1	TRBJ1-2	TRBD1	CASSPGQGHGYTF	TGTGCCAGCAGCCCGGGACAGGGTCATGGCTACACCTTC
medium-sized	TRBV6-5	TRBJ1-6	TRBD1	CASSYSRGQGKNNSPLHF	TGTGCCAGCAGTTACTCGCGGGGACAGGGGAAGAATAATTCACCCCTCCACTTT
-	TRBV6-2/TRBV6-3	TRBJ2-5	-	CASLPRALTRETQYF	TGTGCCAGCCTACCTCGGGCACTAACTAGGGAGACCCAGTACTTC
few	TRBV5-6	TRBJ2-5	-	CASLGQMNPETQYF	TGTGCGAGCCTAGGACAGATGAACCCAGAGACCCAGTACTTC
medium-sized	TRBV7-2	TRBJ2-1	-	CASSLARRQNNEQFF	TGTGCCAGCAGCTTAGCCCGTCGACAGAACAATGAGCAGTTCTTC
-	TRBV24-1	TRBJ2-5	TRBD2	CATSATSGGDETQYF	TGTGCCACCAGTGCGACTAGCGGGGGGGATGAGACCCAGTACTTC
-	TRBV28	TRBJ2-7	TRBD1	CASSSDRAGEQYF	TGTGCCAGCAGCTCAGACAGGGCAGGCGAGCAGTACTTC
few	TRBV5-1	TRBJ2-3	-	CASSLGSGDGTDTQYF	TGCGCCAGCAGCTTGGGGTCGGGAGACGGGACAGATACGCAGTATTTT
-	TRBV7-6	TRBJ1-4	-	CASSLFLNEKLFF	TGTGCCAGCAGCTTATTCCTTAATGAAAAACTGTTTTTT
medium-sized	TRBV19	TRBJ2-5	TRBD1	CASSTSGQGAGETQYF	TGTGCCAGTAGTACCTCCGGACAGGGGGCGGGGGAGACCCAGTACTTC
medium-sized	TRBV6-2/TRBV6-3	TRBJ2-3	-	CASSWDVGRDTQYF	TGTGCCAGCAGTTGGGATGTGGGGCGAGATACGCAGTATTTT
many	TRBV13	TRBJ1-1	TRBD1	CASSPTGWRPDTEAFF	TGTGCCAGCAGCCCGACAGGGTGGAGGCCAGACACTGAAGCTTTCTTT
medium-sized	TRBV29-1	TRBJ1-1	-	CSARTGEGTEAFF	TGCAGCGCTCGAACGGGGGAGGGTACTGAAGCTTTCTTT
-	TRBV6-1	TRBJ1-1	-	CASSERATGSTEAFF	TGTGCCAGCAGTGAAAGGGCGACAGGTAGCACTGAAGCTTTCTTT